The 14 T cell receptor beta chains below all came from one sample that was sequenced in a study of T-cell memory formation after mild COVID-19. From the 5' RACE reads, TCRdb called clonotypes with MiXCR, one entry per CDR3 protein. The sample has around 25,000 distinct CDR3 sequences; about 8% are singletons. Source material: PBMCs or a T cell subset sorted from them (not recorded which). These receptors were obtained from an adult woman who had mild COVID-19 (a few samples of this study predate the infection). Cell type and time point are not known.

This clonotype was recorded at least ten times. CDR3: CASSPTRRVGDYEQYF. The CDR3 DNA is TGTGCCAGCAGCCCAACCAGACGAGTAGGAGACTACGAGCAGTACTTC. The genes are TRBV11-2 and TRBJ2-7; D unresolved. Per the germline V gene, CDR1 is SGHAT and CDR2 is FQNNGV. The V end lost 5 bases, the J end lost 3 bases, and 20 bases lay between the germline ends. The CDR3 totals 16 residues.

This clonotype has a count of ten or more. The chain carries TRBV7-9 and TRBJ2-3, with D uncertain. V lost 2 bases and J lost 5, with 11 bases in between. From germline, CDR1 is SEHNR and CDR2 FQNEAQ (reference sequence). CDR3 length: 14 residues. As DNA, the CDR3 is TGTGCCAGCAGCTTAATGTCTATTCGAGATACGCAGTATTTT. This gives the protein CASSLMSIRDTQYF.

This clonotype was detected many times. Relative to the germline gene, one junction end is altered; a read error may explain this. The chain combines TRBV7-2 with TRBJ2-1, with D perhaps TRBD1 or TRBD2 (6 bases each). CDR1 is SGHTA and CDR2 is FQGNSA in the germline V gene. The CDR3 runs to 15 residues. DNA for the CDR3: TGTGCCAGCAGCTTAGAGGGGACTGGGGGCAGGAGTGGAGTCTTC. Translation: CASSLEGTGGRSGVF.

This clonotype was counted between two and nine times. V and J are TRBV7-9 and TRBJ2-1; 11 nucleotides line up with TRBD1. With V trimmed by 3 bases and J by 8 bases, 21 bases remained unmatched. CDR1 and CDR2 (germline): SEHNR, FQNEAQ (reference sequence). This CDR3 has 20 residues. The CDR3 DNA follows: TGTGCCAGCAGCTTCCCAATATCGCCAGGACAGGGGGCTACTCTTGATGAGCAGTTCTTC. This encodes CASSFPISPGQGATLDEQFF.

This clonotype showed up many times. The chain joins TRBV6-4 to TRBJ2-3, with D possibly TRBD1 on 6 matching bases. V was trimmed by 6 bases and J by 0 bases, leaving 13 bases between them. The CDR3 consists of 15 residues. Germline V gene lookup returns CDR1 MRHNA and CDR2 SNTAGT. CDR3 DNA sequence: TGTGCCAGCAGCAGGACAGACTCTAGCACAGATACGCAGTATTTT. Protein: CASSRTDSSTDTQYF.

This clonotype was picked up many times. The chain has TRBV18 and TRBJ2-1; TRBD1 agrees at 10 bases. V shed 1 base and J 3 bases; nucleotides not matched to a gene: 6. Germline V gives CDR1 KGHSH, CDR2 LQKENI. The CDR3 covers 17 residues. The CDR3 DNA reads TGTGCCAGCTCACCACTCCGGACAGGGGGTATCTACAATGAGCAGTTCTTC. Translating gives CASSPLRTGGIYNEQFF.

This clonotype was detected many times. The V call is TRBV12-3 or TRBV12-4, the J call TRBJ1-3; D not resolved. With 6 bases removed from V and 0 bases from J, the gap between germline ends came to 9 bases. The CDR3 has 14 residues. CDR3 in amino acids: CASSPGISGNTIYF. In nucleotides, the CDR3 is TGTGCCAGCAGCCCGGGAATCTCTGGAAACACCATATATTTT.

This clonotype was seen many times. CDR3 bases: TGTGCCAGCAGTTACTCTAGCCCGCGGGGGGATCGAGAGACCCAGTACTTC. It yields the protein CASSYSSPRGDRETQYF. This chain uses TRBV6-2 or TRBV6-3 with TRBJ2-5; 8 positions match TRBD2. This CDR3 spans 17 amino acids. V shed 0 bases and J 4 bases; nucleotides not matched to a gene: 10. Germline lookup yields CDR1 MNHEY and CDR2 SVGEGT.

This clonotype was recorded at least ten times. The V and J genes are TRBV18 and TRBJ1-6; tentative D call: TRBD1 (6 bases). Germline V gene lookup returns CDR1 KGHSH and CDR2 LQKENI. The CDR3 totals 14 residues. The V end was cut by 3 bases, the J end by 7 bases, with 10 bases between. The CDR3 is CASSPDRKNSPLHF. DNA of the CDR3: TGTGCCAGCTCACCGGACAGAAAGAATTCACCCCTCCACTTT.

This clonotype was detected many times. The V call is TRBV5-1, the J call TRBJ2-3; a weak D match, TRBD1 (6 bases). The CDR3 loop spans 17 amino acids. Trimming removed 5 bases from V and 1 base from J, with 20 bases in between. Germline CDR1 SGHRS, CDR2 YFSETQ. The CDR3 protein is CASSYYRTVGGTDTQYF. CDR3 DNA sequence: TGCGCCAGCAGTTATTACCGGACAGTGGGGGGCACAGATACGCAGTATTTT.

This clonotype was observed at least ten times. The CDR3 loop is CASSPRAGSPYNEQFF. Written as DNA, the CDR3 is TGTGCCAGCTCACCAAGGGCGGGATCCCCCTACAATGAGCAGTTCTTC. The V and J genes are TRBV18 and TRBJ2-1; D may be TRBD2 (6 bases). V was cut by 2 bases and J by 2 bases, with 13 bases left in between. Germline V gene sequence: CDR1 KGHSH, CDR2 LQKENI. This CDR3 comprises 16 residues.

In this sample, this clonotype turned up many times. The chain uses TRBV6-4 and TRBJ2-3; D not resolved. Germline V lookup: CDR1 MRHNA, CDR2 SNTAGT. The CDR3 consists of 13 residues. With 6 bases removed from V and 0 bases from J, the gap between germline ends came to 7 bases. The CDR3 DNA is TGTGCCAGCAGCGCCGACAGCACAGATACGCAGTATTTT. The encoded protein is CASSADSTDTQYF.

This clonotype appeared many times. This chain uses TRBV30 with TRBJ2-1; D is unclear. Trimming took 8 bases from V and 4 from J, leaving 15 bases between them. Germline V lookup: CDR1 GTSNPN, CDR2 SVGIG (reference sequence). This CDR3 spans 13 amino acids. The CDR3 DNA is TGTGCCCTGTGTGTGCCGGGTTACAATGAGCAGTTCTTC. It yields the protein CALCVPGYNEQFF.

This clonotype came up many times. Here the CDR3 DNA reads TGTGCCAGCAGCTTCACGGGGACAGGGGGCACTGAAGCTTTCTTT. Encoded protein: CASSFTGTGGTEAFF. The J gene is TRBJ1-1, the V gene TRBV5-4, with 11 nucleotides matching TRBD1. Looked up from germline, CDR1 is SGHNT and CDR2 is YYREEE (reference sequence). V was clipped by 2 bases and J by 4 bases; unmatched bases: 4. The CDR3 contains 15 residues. Full variable domain (remainder filled in from reference TRBV5-4 and TRBJ1-1): ETGVTQSPTHLIKTRGQQVTLRCSSQSGHNTVSWYQQALGQGPQFIFQYYREEENGRGNFPPRFSGLQFPNYSSELNVNALELDDSALYLCASSFTGTGGTEAFFGQGTRLTVV.